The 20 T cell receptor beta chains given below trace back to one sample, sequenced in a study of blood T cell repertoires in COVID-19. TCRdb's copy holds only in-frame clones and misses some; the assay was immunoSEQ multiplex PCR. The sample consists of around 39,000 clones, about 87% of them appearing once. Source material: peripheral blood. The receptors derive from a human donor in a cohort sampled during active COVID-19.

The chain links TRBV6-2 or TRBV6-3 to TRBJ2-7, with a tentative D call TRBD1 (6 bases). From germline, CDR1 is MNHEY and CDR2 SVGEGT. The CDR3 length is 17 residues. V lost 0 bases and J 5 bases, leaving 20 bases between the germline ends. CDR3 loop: CASSYSNYRVESHEQYF. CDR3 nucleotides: TGTGCCAGCAGTTACTCTAATTACAGGGTGGAGAGCCACGAGCAGTACTTC.

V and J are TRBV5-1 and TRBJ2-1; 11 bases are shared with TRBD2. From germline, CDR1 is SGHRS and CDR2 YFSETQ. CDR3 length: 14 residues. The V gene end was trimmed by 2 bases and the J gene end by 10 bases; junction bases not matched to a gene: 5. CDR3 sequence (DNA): TGCGCCAGCAGCTTTAGCGGGAGGGAGGGAGAGCAGTTCTTC. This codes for CASSFSGREGEQFF.

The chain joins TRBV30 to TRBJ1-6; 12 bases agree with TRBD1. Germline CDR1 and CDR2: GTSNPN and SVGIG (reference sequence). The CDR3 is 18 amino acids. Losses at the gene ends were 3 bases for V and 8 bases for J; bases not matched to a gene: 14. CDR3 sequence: CAWSDRDRGPFKHSPLHF. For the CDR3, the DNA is TGTGCCTGGAGCGACCGGGACAGGGGGCCCTTCAAGCATTCACCCCTCCACTTT. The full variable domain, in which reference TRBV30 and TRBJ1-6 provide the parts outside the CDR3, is SQTIHQWPATLVQPVGSPLSLECTVEGTSNPNLYWYRQAAGRGLQLLFYSVGIGQISSEVPQNLSASRPQDRQFILSSKKLLLSDSGFYLCAWSDRDRGPFKHSPLHFGNGTRLTVT.

CDR3 region: CASGQANSPLHF. The CDR3, as DNA: TGTGCCAGCGGACAGGCAAATTCACCCCTCCACTTT. The chain recombines TRBV12-3 or TRBV12-4 with TRBJ1-6; the match to TRBD1 covers 7 bases. The CDR3 has 12 amino acids. The V segment lost 8 bases and the J segment 7 bases; nucleotides outside the gene matches: 2.

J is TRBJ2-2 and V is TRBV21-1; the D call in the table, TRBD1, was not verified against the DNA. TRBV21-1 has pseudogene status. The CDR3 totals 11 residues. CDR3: CASRPGTPLFF. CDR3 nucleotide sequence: TGTGCCAGCAGACCCGGGACACCGCTGTTTTTT.

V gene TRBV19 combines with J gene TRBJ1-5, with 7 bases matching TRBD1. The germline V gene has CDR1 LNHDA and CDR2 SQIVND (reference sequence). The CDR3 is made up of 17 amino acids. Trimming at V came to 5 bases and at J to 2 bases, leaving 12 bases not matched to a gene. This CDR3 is CASSPRDRALGNQPQHF. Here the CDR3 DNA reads TGTGCCAGTAGTCCAAGAGACAGGGCTTTGGGCAATCAGCCCCAGCATTTT.

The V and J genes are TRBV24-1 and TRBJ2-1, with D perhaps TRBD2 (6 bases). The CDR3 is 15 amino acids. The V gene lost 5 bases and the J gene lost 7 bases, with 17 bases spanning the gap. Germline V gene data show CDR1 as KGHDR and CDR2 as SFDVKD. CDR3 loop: CATSATGVFGNEQFF. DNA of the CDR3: TGTGCCACCAGTGCGACGGGAGTATTTGGGAATGAGCAGTTCTTC.

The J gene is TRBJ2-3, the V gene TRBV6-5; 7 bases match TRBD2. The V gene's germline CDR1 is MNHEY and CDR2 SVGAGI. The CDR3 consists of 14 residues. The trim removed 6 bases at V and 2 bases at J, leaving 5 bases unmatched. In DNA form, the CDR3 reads TGTGCCAGCAGAAGGGACTATTACACAGATACGCAGTATTTT. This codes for CASRRDYYTDTQYF.

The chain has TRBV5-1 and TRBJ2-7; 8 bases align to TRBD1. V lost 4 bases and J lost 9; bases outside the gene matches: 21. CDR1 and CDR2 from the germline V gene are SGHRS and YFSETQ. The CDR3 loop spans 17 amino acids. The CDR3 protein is CASSPRQGTGGTTGQYF. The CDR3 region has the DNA TGCGCCAGCAGCCCCCGACAGGGGACAGGTGGTACGACCGGGCAGTACTTC.

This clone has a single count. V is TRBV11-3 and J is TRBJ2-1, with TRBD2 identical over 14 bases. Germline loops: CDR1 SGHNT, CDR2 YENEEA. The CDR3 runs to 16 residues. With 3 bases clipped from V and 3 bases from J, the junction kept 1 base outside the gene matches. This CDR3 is CASSFGLAGGYNEQFF. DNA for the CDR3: TGTGCCAGCAGCTTCGGACTAGCGGGGGGCTACAATGAGCAGTTCTTC.

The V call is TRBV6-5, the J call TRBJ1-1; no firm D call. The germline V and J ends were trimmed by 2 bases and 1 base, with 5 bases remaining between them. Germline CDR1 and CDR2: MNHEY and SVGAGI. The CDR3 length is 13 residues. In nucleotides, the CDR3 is TGTGCCAGCAGTTACGGGAGGAACACTGAAGCTTTCTTT. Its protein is CASSYGRNTEAFF.

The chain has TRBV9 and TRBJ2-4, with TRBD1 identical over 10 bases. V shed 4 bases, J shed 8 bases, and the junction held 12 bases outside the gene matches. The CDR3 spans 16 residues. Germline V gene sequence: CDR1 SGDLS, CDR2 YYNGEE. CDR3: CASSSRQGAGRDIQYF. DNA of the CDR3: TGTGCCAGCAGCTCGCGACAGGGGGCCGGGAGGGACATTCAGTACTTC. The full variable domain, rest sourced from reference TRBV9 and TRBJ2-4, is DSGVTQTPKHLITATGQRVTLRCSPRSGDLSVYWYQQSLDQGLQFLIQYYNGEERAKGNILERFSAQQFPDLHSELNLSSLELGDSALYFCASSSRQGAGRDIQYFGAGTRLSVL.

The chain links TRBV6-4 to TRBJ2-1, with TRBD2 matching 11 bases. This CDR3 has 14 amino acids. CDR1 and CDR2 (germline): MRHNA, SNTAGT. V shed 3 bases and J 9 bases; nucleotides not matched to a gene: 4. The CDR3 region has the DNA TGTGCCAGCAGTGAAACTAGCGGGGGTCTTGAGCAGTTCTTC. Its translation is CASSETSGGLEQFF.

The CDR3 region is CASSLKGAGEKLFF. For the CDR3, the DNA is TGTGCCAGCAGCTTGAAGGGGGCAGGTGAAAAACTGTTTTTT. The chain employs TRBV5-6 and TRBJ1-4, with 7 bases lining up with TRBD1. Germline CDR1 reads SGHDT; CDR2 reads YYEEEE. V was pared by 1 base and J by 7 bases, with 4 bases of the junction left unmatched. The CDR3 sequence is 14 residues long. The whole variable domain, remainder taken from reference TRBV5-6 and TRBJ1-4, is DAGVTQSPTHLIKTRGQQVTLRCSPKSGHDTVSWYQQALGQGPQFIFQYYEEEERQRGNFPDRFSGHQFPNYSSELNVNALLLGDSALYLCASSLKGAGEKLFFGSGTQLSVL.

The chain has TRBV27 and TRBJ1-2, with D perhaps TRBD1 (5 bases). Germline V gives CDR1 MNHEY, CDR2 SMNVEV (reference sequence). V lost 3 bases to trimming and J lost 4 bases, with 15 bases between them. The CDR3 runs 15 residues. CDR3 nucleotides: TGTGCCAGCAGTTTTTTGGGGCAGGGCGGCTATGGCTACACCTTC. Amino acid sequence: CASSFLGQGGYGYTF.

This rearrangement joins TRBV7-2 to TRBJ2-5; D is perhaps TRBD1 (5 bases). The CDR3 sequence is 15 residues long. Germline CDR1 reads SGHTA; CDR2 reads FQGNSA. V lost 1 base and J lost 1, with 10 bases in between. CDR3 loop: CASSLGGQLQETQYF. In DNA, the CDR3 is TGTGCCAGCAGCTTAGGGGGCCAGCTCCAAGAGACCCAGTACTTC.

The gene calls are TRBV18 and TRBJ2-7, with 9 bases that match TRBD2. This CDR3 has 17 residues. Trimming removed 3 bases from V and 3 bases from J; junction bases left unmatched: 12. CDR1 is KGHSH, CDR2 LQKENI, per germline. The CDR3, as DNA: TGTGCCAGCTCACCTAAAGGGAGCGGGGGGCTATACTACGAGCAGTACTTC. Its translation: CASSPKGSGGLYYEQYF.

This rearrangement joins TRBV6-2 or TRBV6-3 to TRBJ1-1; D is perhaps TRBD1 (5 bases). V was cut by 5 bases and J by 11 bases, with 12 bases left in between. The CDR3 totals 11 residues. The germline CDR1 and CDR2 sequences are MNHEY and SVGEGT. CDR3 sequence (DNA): TGTGCCAGCAGTGCAGGGCCTCGGGCTTTCTTT. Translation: CASSAGPRAFF.

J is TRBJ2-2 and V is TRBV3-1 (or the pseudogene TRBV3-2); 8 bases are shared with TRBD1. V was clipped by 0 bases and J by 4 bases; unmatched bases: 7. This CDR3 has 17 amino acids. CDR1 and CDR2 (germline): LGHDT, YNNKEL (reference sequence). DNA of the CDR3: TGTGCCAGCAGCCAAGATCGGCAGGGGGCTAGCACCGGGGAGCTGTTTTTT. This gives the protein CASSQDRQGASTGELFF.

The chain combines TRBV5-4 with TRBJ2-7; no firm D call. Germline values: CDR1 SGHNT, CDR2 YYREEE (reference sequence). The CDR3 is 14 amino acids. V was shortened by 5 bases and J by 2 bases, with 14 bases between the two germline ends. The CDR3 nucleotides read TGTGCCAGCAGTACAGCTAACCGACCCTACGAGCAGTACTTC. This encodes CASSTANRPYEQYF.